This T cell receptor (beta chain) came from a study of T cells in Graves' hyperthyroidism and ophthalmopathy. Study background: Blood from the periphery was taken at initial diagnosis, before any treatment. Study-level results: Also found in blood were most expanded thyroid clonotypes above 0.001. Separation of ophthalmopathy from stable hyperthyroidism was achieved by a 13 V-J model.

This clonotype was detected many times. Its target is unknown. The CDR3 regions of TCR beta were amplified from RNA transcripts. Researchers ran a first-round RT-PCR on the TCR CDR3 using the HTBI primer set. MiXCR, applied by TCRdb to the multiplex PCR reads, yields one record per CDR3 protein. The sample records under 250,000 distinct CDR3 sequences, almost 25% being singletons. V lost 7 bases to trimming and J lost 3 bases; unmatched junction nucleotides: 5. In germline, CDR1 is SNHLY, CDR2 FYNNEI. The CDR3 consists of 14 residues. The sequenced sample was blood. The TCR comes from a woman in her 40s with Graves' ophthalmopathy. J is TRBJ2-7 and V is TRBV2, with 11 nucleotides matching TRBD2. The CDR3 DNA reads as TGTGCCAGCACCATCGGACTAGCGGGCTACGAGCAGTACTTC. Its protein is CASTIGLAGYEQYF.